The clone carrying this TCR beta chain was found once. Antigen: not known. Other DNA sequences of this sample code for an identical CDR3. This specimen comes from a study of cytomegalovirus exposure and HLA in healthy donors. Notes on the study in general: A previous analysis found most TCR beta V segments productive roughly 87% or roughly 30% of the time. Some public TCRs appeared in many individuals, while most sequences were rare.

Primers: 60 Vbeta forward and 13 Jbeta reverse. In the study's own analysis: Later analysis identified around 85 million unique TCR beta chains, approximately 10 million shared. TCRdb's copy holds only in-frame clones and misses some; the assay was immunoSEQ multiplex PCR. That table supplies the V and J calls and clone size; D and trimming were determined from the DNA. Among about 100,000 clones listed, 65% to 90% were seen once. The receptor comes from a young woman in good health and CMV-seronegative. Material for sequencing was PBMCs.

The CDR3 loop reads CASSLRRSTDTQYF. DNA of the CDR3: TGTGCCAGCAGTCTACGCAGGAGCACAGATACGCAGTATTTT. The chain combines TRBV28 with TRBJ2-3; D gene unclear. Trimming took 5 bases from V and 0 from J, leaving 9 bases between them. Germline CDR1 reads MDHEN; CDR2 reads SYDVKM. The CDR3 spans 14 residues. The whole variable domain, remainder taken from reference TRBV28 and TRBJ2-3, is DVKVTQSSRYLVKRTGEKVFLECVQDMDHENMFWYRQDPGLGLRLIYFSYDVKMKEKGDIPEGYSVSREKKERFSLILESASTNQTSMYLCASSLRRSTDTQYFGPGTRLTVL.